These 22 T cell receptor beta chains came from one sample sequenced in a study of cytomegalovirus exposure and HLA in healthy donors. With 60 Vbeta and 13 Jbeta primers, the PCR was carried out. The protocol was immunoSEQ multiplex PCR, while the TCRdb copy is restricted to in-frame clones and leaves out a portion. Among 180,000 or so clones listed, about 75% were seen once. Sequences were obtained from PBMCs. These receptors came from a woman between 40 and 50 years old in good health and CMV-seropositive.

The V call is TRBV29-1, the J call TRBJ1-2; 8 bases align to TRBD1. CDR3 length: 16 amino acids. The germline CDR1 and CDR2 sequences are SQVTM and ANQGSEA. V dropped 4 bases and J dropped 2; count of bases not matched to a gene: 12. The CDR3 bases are TGCAGCGTTGTTAGGTATCAGGGGGCGAGCAACTATGGCTACACCTTC. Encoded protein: CSVVRYQGASNYGYTF. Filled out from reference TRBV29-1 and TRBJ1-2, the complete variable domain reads SAVISQKPSRDICQRGTSLTIQCQVDSQVTMMFWYRQQPGQSLTLIATANQGSEATYESGFVIDKFPISRPNLTFSTLTVSNMSPEDSSIYLCSVVRYQGASNYGYTFGSGTRLTVV.

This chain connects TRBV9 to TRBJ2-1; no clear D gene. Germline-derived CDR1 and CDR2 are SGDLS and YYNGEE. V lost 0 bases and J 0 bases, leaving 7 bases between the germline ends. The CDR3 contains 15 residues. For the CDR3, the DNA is TGTGCCAGCAGCGTAGTGAGCTCCTCCTACAATGAGCAGTTCTTC. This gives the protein CASSVVSSSYNEQFF. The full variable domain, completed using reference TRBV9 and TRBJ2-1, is DSGVTQTPKHLITATGQRVTLRCSPRSGDLSVYWYQQSLDQGLQFLIQYYNGEERAKGNILERFSAQQFPDLHSELNLSSLELGDSALYFCASSVVSSSYNEQFFGPGTRLTVL.

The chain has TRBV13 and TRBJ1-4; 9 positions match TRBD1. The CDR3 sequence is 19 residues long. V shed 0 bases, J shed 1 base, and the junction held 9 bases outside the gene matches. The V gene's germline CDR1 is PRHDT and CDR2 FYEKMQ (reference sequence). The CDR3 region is CASSLGRWTGVLTNEKLFF. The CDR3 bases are TGTGCCAGCAGCTTAGGCCGTTGGACAGGGGTACTAACTAATGAAAAACTGTTTTTT.

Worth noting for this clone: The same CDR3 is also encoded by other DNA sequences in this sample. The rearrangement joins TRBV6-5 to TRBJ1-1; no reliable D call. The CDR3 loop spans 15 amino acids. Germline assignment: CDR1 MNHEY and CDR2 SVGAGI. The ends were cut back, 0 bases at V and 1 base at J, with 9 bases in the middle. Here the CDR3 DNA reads TGTGCCAGCAGTTACTCGCGGGTTGGGAACACTGAAGCTTTCTTT. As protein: CASSYSRVGNTEAFF.

The CDR3 nucleotides are TGTGCCAGTAGTATGTCCTCAGGGCAGCCCCAGCATTTT. Residues: CASSMSSGQPQHF. The chain is built from TRBV19 and TRBJ1-5, with D possibly matching TRBD1 (5 bases). Germline loops: CDR1 LNHDA, CDR2 SQIVND (reference sequence). CDR3 size: 13 residues. Trimming left V 3 bases short and J 7 bases short, with 10 bases between.

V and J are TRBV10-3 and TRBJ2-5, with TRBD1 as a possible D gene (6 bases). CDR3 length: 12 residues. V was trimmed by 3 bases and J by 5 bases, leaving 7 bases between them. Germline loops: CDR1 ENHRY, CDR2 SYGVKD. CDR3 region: CAISDRGETQYF. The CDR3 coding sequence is TGTGCCATCAGTGACAGGGGTGAGACCCAGTACTTC.

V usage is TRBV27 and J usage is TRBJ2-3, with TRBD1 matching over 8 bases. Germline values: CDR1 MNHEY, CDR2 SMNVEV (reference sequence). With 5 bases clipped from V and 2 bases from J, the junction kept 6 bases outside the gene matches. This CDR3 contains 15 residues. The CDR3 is CASSLTGGPTDTQYF. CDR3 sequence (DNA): TGTGCCAGCAGTCTCACAGGGGGACCCACAGATACGCAGTATTTT.

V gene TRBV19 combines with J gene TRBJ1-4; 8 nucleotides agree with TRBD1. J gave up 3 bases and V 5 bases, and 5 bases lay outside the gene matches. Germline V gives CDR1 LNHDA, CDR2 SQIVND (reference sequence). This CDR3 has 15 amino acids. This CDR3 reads CASSGQGHPNEKLFF. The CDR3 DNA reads TGTGCCAGTAGTGGACAGGGACACCCTAATGAAAAACTGTTTTTT.

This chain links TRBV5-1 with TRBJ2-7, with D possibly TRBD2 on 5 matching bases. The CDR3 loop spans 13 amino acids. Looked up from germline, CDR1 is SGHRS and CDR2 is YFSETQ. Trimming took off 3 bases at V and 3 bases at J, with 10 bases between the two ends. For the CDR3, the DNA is TGCGCCAGCAGCTGGACCGGGGACTACGAGCAGTACTTC. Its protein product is CASSWTGDYEQYF.

CDR3 protein: CASSLLGQGSNQPQHF. CDR3 nucleotide sequence: TGTGCCAGCAGTTTATTGGGACAGGGGAGCAATCAGCCCCAGCATTTT. V and J are TRBV28 and TRBJ1-5; 10 bases fit TRBD1. Germline CDR1 is MDHEN and CDR2 is SYDVKM. V gave up 1 base and J gave up 1 base; unmatched junction bases: 1. The CDR3 contains 16 residues.

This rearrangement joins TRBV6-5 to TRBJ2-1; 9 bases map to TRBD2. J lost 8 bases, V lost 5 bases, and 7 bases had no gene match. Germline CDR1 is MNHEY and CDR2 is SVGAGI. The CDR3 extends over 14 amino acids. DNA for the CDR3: TGTGCCAGCAGTCGGGGGGTAGCGGGGGATGAGCAGTTCTTC. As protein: CASSRGVAGDEQFF.

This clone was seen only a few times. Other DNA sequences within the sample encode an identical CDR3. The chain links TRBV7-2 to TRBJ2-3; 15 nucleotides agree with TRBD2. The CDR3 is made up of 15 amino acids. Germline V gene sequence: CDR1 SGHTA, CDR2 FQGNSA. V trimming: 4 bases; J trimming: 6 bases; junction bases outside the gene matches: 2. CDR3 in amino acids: CASSWTSGRADTQYF. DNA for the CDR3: TGTGCCAGCAGCTGGACTAGCGGGAGGGCCGATACGCAGTATTTT.

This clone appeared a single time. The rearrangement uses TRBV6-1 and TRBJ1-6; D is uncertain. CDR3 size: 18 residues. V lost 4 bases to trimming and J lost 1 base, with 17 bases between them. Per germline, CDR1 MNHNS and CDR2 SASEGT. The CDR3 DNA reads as TGTGCCAGCAGTGCAACTATAGTTGCTGTGTCCTATAATTCACCCCTCCACTTT. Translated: CASSATIVAVSYNSPLHF.

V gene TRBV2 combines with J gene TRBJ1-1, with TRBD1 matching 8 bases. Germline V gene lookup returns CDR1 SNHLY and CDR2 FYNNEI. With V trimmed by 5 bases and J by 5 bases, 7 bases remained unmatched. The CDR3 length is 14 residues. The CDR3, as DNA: TGTGCCAGCAGTTTACGGACAGGGCGGACTGAAGCTTTCTTT. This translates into CASSLRTGRTEAFF.

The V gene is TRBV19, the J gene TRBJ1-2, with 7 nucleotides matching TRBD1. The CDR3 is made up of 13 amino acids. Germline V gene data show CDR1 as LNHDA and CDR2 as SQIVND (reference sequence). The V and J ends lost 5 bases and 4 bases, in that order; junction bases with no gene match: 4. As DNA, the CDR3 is TGTGCCAGTAGTCAACAGGGGAGCTATGGCTACACCTTC. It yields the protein CASSQQGSYGYTF.

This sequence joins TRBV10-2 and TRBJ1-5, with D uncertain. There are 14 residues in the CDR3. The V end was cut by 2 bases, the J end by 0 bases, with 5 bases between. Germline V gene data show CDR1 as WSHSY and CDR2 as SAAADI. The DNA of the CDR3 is TGCGCCAGCAGTGAGCGACTTAGCAATCAGCCCCAGCATTTT. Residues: CASSERLSNQPQHF.

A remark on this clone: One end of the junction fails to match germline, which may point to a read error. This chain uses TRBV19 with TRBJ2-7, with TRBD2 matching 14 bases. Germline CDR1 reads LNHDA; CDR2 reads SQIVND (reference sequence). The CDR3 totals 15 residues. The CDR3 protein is CACSRTSGRRYEQYF. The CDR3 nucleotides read TGTGCCTGTAGTAGGACTAGCGGGAGGAGGTACGAGCAGTACTTC. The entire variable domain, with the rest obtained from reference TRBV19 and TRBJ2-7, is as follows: DGGITQSPKYLFRKEGQNVTLSCEQNLNHDAMYWYRQDPGQGLRLIYYSQIVNDFQKGDIAEGYSVSREKKESFPLTVTSAQKNPTAFYLCACSRTSGRRYEQYFGPGTRLTVT.

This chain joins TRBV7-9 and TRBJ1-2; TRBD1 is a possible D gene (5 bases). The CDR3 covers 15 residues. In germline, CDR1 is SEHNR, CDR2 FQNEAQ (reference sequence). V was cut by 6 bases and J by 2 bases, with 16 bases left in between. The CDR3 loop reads CASSTRKGPNYGYTF. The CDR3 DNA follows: TGTGCCAGCAGTACCAGGAAGGGGCCAAACTATGGCTACACCTTC.

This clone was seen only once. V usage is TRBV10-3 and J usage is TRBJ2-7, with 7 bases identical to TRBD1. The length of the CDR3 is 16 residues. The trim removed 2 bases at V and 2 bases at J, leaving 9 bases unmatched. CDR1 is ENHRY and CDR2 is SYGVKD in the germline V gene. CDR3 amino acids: CAISEGFGQGAYEQYF. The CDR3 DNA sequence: TGTGCCATCAGTGAGGGGTTCGGGCAGGGGGCCTACGAGCAGTACTTC.

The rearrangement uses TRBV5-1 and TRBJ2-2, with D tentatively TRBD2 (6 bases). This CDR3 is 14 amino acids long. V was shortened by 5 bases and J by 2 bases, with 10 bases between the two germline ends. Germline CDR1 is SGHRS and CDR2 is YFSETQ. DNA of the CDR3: TGCGCCAGCAGGGGCGGGACTAACACCGGGGAGCTGTTTTTT. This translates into CASRGGTNTGELFF.

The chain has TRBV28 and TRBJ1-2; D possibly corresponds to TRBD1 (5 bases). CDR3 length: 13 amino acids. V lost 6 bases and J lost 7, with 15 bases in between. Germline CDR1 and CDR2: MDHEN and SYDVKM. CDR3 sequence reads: CASSLVLRVGYTF. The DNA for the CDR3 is TGTGCCAGCAGCCTGGTCCTCAGGGTTGGCTACACCTTC.

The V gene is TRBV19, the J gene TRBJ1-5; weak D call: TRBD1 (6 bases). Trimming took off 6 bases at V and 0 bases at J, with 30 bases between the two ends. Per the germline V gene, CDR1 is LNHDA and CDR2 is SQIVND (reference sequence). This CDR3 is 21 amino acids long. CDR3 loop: CASRSLLARDTLIYSNQPQHF. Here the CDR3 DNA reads TGTGCCAGTAGATCACTTCTTGCACGGGACACCCTAATTTATAGCAATCAGCCCCAGCATTTT. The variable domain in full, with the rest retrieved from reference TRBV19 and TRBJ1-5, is DGGITQSPKYLFRKEGQNVTLSCEQNLNHDAMYWYRQDPGQGLRLIYYSQIVNDFQKGDIAEGYSVSREKKESFPLTVTSAQKNPTAFYLCASRSLLARDTLIYSNQPQHFGDGTRLSIL.